The 27 T cell receptor beta chains listed next were all sequenced from one sample in a study of T cell repertoires in cytomegalovirus infection. These receptors lack a known antigen. TCRdb called the reads again in MiXCR, with one record for every CDR3 protein. The profile shows under 450,000 distinct CDR3 sequences, about 35% of them singletons. The source was cultured PBMCs, collected from culture after CMV antigen stimulation. The receptors were sampled from a human donor in good health (CMV status not recorded). Some clones in this sample may be carry-over from other donors' samples.

The chain is built from TRBV7-9 and TRBJ1-2, with TRBD1 matching 10 bases. V was clipped by 5 bases and J by 5 bases; unmatched bases: 5. The germline V gene has CDR1 SEHNR and CDR2 FQNEAQ (reference sequence). The CDR3 covers 14 residues. CDR3 nucleotides: TGTGCCAGCAGCCCGTCGGGACAGGGGTATGGCTACACCTTC. Translating it yields CASSPSGQGYGYTF.

This chain joins TRBV4-1 and TRBJ2-2; D remains ambiguous. This CDR3 spans 12 amino acids. Trimming cost V 7 bases and J 0 bases, with 3 bases left between them. Germline V gene data show CDR1 as MGHRA and CDR2 as YSYEKL. The CDR3 loop is CASNSNTGELFF. The CDR3 DNA sequence: TGCGCCAGCAACTCGAACACCGGGGAGCTGTTTTTT.

This clonotype was observed a handful of times. The chain recombines TRBV12-3 or TRBV12-4 with TRBJ1-4; D ambiguous. Trimming shortened V by 2 bases and J by 8 bases, and 15 bases separated the two germline ends. The CDR3 spans 15 residues. CDR3 DNA sequence: TGTGCCAGCAGTTTACAGGAACTCGGCCGCGAAAAACTGTTTTTT. This encodes CASSLQELGREKLFF.

This chain uses TRBV19 with TRBJ1-1, with D unclear. The V end lost 3 bases, the J end lost 7 bases, and 9 bases lay between the germline ends. This CDR3 comprises 12 residues. Germline CDR1 and CDR2: LNHDA and SQIVND (reference sequence). CDR3 nucleotides: TGTGCCAGTAGTATGCGACTTTATGAAGCTTTCTTT. Residues: CASSMRLYEAFF.

This clonotype was counted a few times. CDR3 residues: CASSLPAFRGQEQYF. CDR3 in DNA: TGTGCCAGCAGCTTACCGGCGTTTAGGGGGCAGGAGCAGTACTTC. The chain couples TRBV7-9 to TRBJ2-7, with 7 bases aligning to TRBD1. There are 15 residues in the CDR3. Trimming took 2 bases from V and 7 from J; bases not matched to a gene: 11. Germline V CDR1 and CDR2: SEHNR, FQNEAQ (reference sequence).

The chain recombines TRBV5-1 with TRBJ2-1; possible D gene TRBD2, 6 bases. The V gene's germline CDR1 is SGHRS and CDR2 YFSETQ. The V gene lost 0 bases and the J gene lost 4 bases, with 17 bases spanning the gap. CDR3 length: 17 amino acids. CDR3 nucleotide sequence: TGCGCCAGCAGCTTGGAGGAACCGGGACTGCCTTACAATGAGCAGTTCTTC. It translates to CASSLEEPGLPYNEQFF.

This clonotype appeared many times. The V call is TRBV15, the J call TRBJ1-1; TRBD1 is a possible D gene (5 bases). Per the germline V gene, CDR1 is LNHNV and CDR2 is YYDKDF (reference sequence). The CDR3 runs to 16 residues. V lost 3 bases, J lost 3 bases, and 17 bases lay in between. This chain's CDR3 is CATSSGAGGVDTEAFF. CDR3 sequence (DNA): TGTGCCACCAGCAGTGGGGCGGGGGGGGTGGACACTGAAGCTTTCTTT.

The chain is built from TRBV28 and TRBJ1-1; 9 bases are shared with TRBD1. Germline V gene lookup returns CDR1 MDHEN and CDR2 SYDVKM. V lost 5 bases, J lost 10 bases, and 11 bases stayed unmatched. The CDR3 extends over 14 amino acids. The CDR3 nucleotides read TGTGCCAGCAGTCCAATACAGGGGGCCCTCCGAGCTTTCTTT. Amino acid sequence: CASSPIQGALRAFF.

This clonotype was observed a handful of times. V is TRBV7-8 and J is TRBJ2-2; no clear D gene. The CDR3 spans 14 residues. V lost 0 bases to trimming and J lost 5 bases, with 7 bases between them. Germline V gene sequence: CDR1 SGHVS, CDR2 FQNEAQ. The CDR3 here is CASSLAEHTGELFF. CDR3 DNA sequence: TGTGCCAGCAGCTTAGCGGAGCATACCGGGGAGCTGTTTTTT. Complete variable domain (other parts from reference TRBV7-8 and TRBJ2-2): GAGVSQSPRYKVAKRGQDVALRCDPISGHVSLFWYQQALGQGPEFLTYFQNEAQLDKSGLPSDRFFAERPEGSVSTLKIQRTQQEDSAVYLCASSLAEHTGELFFGEGSRLTVL.

This clonotype came up a few times. The chain recombines TRBV7-6 with TRBJ2-5; 10 positions agree with TRBD1. The CDR3 loop spans 15 amino acids. With 2 bases clipped from V and 3 bases from J, the junction kept 3 bases outside the gene matches. Germline CDR1 is SGHVS and CDR2 is FNYEAQ. The CDR3 DNA reads TGTGCCAGCAGCTTACTTGGGACAGGGGAAGAGACCCAGTACTTC. Residues: CASSLLGTGEETQYF.

This clonotype is medium-sized by share. CDR3 sequence: CASSFGGLSYEQYF. The CDR3, as DNA: TGTGCCAGCAGCTTCGGCGGTCTCTCCTACGAGCAGTACTTC. The rearrangement uses TRBV7-2 and TRBJ2-7; D is uncertain. The CDR3 is 14 amino acids. The germline V and J ends were trimmed by 3 bases and 0 bases, with 9 bases remaining between them. Germline CDR1 is SGHTA and CDR2 is FQGNSA. The full variable domain, rest sourced from reference TRBV7-2 and TRBJ2-7, is GAGVSQSPSNKVTEKGKDVELRCDPISGHTALYWYRQSLGQGLEFLIYFQGNSAPDKSGLPSDRFSAERTGGSVSTLTIQRTQQEDSAVYLCASSFGGLSYEQYFGPGTRLTVT.

This clonotype has more than one count but fewer than ten. The chain joins TRBV28 to TRBJ2-5, with 7 bases aligning to TRBD2. The CDR3 consists of 15 residues. Germline CDR1 MDHEN, CDR2 SYDVKM. After removal of 3 bases from V and 1 base from J, the junction contained 5 bases not matched to a gene. CDR3 region: CASSFAGRIQETQYF. CDR3 DNA sequence: TGTGCCAGCAGTTTTGCCGGGAGGATCCAAGAGACCCAGTACTTC.

The chain employs TRBV7-2 and TRBJ1-2; no firm D call. Germline CDR1 reads SGHTA; CDR2 reads FQGNSA. Trimming removed 7 bases at V and 7 bases at J, with 19 bases between. CDR3 length equals 14 residues. Here the CDR3 DNA reads TGTGCCAGCACCGGCCTGGGAAGGATTGGTGGCTACACCTTC. It codes for CASTGLGRIGGYTF. Full variable domain (missing parts from reference TRBV7-2 and TRBJ1-2): GAGVSQSPSNKVTEKGKDVELRCDPISGHTALYWYRQSLGQGLEFLIYFQGNSAPDKSGLPSDRFSAERTGGSVSTLTIQRTQQEDSAVYLCASTGLGRIGGYTFGSGTRLTVV.

DNA of the CDR3: TGCGCCAGCAGTCTCCTGGGGGACAGGGTCCCCTACAATGAGCAGTTCTTC. Its protein is CASSLLGDRVPYNEQFF. The rearrangement uses TRBV23-1 and TRBJ2-1; 9 positions agree with TRBD1. TRBV23-1 is recorded as an ORF, its role being uncertain. Trimming at V came to 4 bases and at J to 2 bases, leaving 9 bases not matched to a gene. The CDR3 loop spans 17 amino acids.

In nucleotides, the CDR3 is TGCGCCAGCAGCCAAGATATCGTGAATACCTATAATTCACCCCTCCACTTT. It codes for CASSQDIVNTYNSPLHF. The genes are TRBV4-1 and TRBJ1-6; D is unresolved. The V gene's germline CDR1 is MGHRA and CDR2 YSYEKL. The V and J ends lost 0 bases and 2 bases respectively, with 11 bases between them. This CDR3 contains 17 residues.

This clonotype occurred many times. This chain joins TRBV12-3 or TRBV12-4 and TRBJ1-2; TRBD1 agrees at 7 bases. The ends lost 6 bases at V and 8 bases at J; junction bases unmatched: 12. The CDR3 contains 14 residues. DNA of the CDR3: TGTGCCAGCAGCCAAAGTCGACAGGGTGGGGGCTACACCTTC. This codes for CASSQSRQGGGYTF.

This clonotype was counted between two and nine times. The V gene is TRBV12-3 or TRBV12-4, the J gene TRBJ2-1; 14 bases match TRBD2. Trimming cost V 4 bases and J 7 bases; bases outside gene matches: 15. The CDR3 has 19 amino acids. The CDR3 region is CASSSTGTSGSYIRNEQFF. Here the CDR3 DNA reads TGTGCCAGCAGTTCTACCGGGACTAGCGGGAGCTATATTAGGAATGAGCAGTTCTTC.

The rearrangement joins TRBV11-2 to TRBJ1-1, with D unclear. The length of the CDR3 is 13 residues. CDR1 and CDR2 (germline): SGHAT, FQNNGV. V was clipped by 3 bases and J by 1 base, with 6 bases between them. The CDR3 nucleotides are TGTGCCAGCAGCTTTTCAGAGAACACTGAAGCTTTCTTT. Protein sequence: CASSFSENTEAFF.

In its sample, this clonotype was seen a few times. The V and J genes are TRBV7-9 and TRBJ1-5; D uncertain. From germline, CDR1 is SEHNR and CDR2 FQNEAQ (reference sequence). Trimming left V 7 bases short and J 5 bases short, with 12 bases between. The CDR3 is made up of 13 amino acids. CDR3 in DNA: TGTGCCAGCACCGAAGGGAGGGATCAGCCCCAGCATTTT. Its translation is CASTEGRDQPQHF.

This clonotype is a singleton in its sample. Here the CDR3 reads CASSQDSAGTSTDTQYF. CDR3 coding DNA: TGTGCCAGCAGCCAAGATTCAGCGGGAACTAGCACAGATACGCAGTATTTT. The chain is built from TRBV14 and TRBJ2-3; 7 nucleotides agree with TRBD2. CDR1 is SGHDN, CDR2 FVKESK, per germline. The CDR3 loop spans 17 amino acids. Trimming removed 0 bases from V and 0 bases from J; junction bases left unmatched: 6.

The rearrangement links TRBV19 to TRBJ1-5; no clear D gene. Germline CDR1 reads LNHDA; CDR2 reads SQIVND (reference sequence). V lost 7 bases and J lost 3, with 22 bases in between. The length of the CDR3 is 17 residues. CDR3 DNA: TGTGCCAGTAAGGGAATTGGTGGGCAGGAGGCCAATCAGCCCCAGCATTTT. Its translation is CASKGIGGQEANQPQHF.

The V and J genes are TRBV11-3 and TRBJ2-3; no definite D call. The CDR3 consists of 15 residues. Trimming cost V 5 bases and J 4 bases, with 16 bases left between them. Looked up from germline, CDR1 is SGHNT and CDR2 is YENEEA. CDR3 sequence reads: CASSPGRVLADTQYF. The DNA of the CDR3 is TGTGCCAGCAGCCCCGGACGGGTCCTGGCAGATACGCAGTATTTT.

With respect to this clonotype: Germline is not matched at one junction end, which may reflect a read error. V usage is TRBV7-2 and J usage is TRBJ2-1, with D perhaps matching TRBD2 (6 bases). The CDR3 runs 14 residues. From germline, CDR1 is SGHTA and CDR2 FQGNSA. The CDR3 spells CARSLDYTYNEKFF. CDR3 bases: TGTGCCAGAAGCTTGGACTACACCTACAATGAGAAGTTCTTC.

This clonotype has a handful of counts. The genes are TRBV19 and TRBJ2-1; the D is unclear. The CDR3 is 14 residues long. The germline gives CDR1 LNHDA, CDR2 SQIVND (reference sequence). V shed 3 bases and J shed 6 bases, with 12 bases lying between them. CDR3 sequence (DNA): TGTGCCAGTAGTATCCCGGTAAGGTCCAATGAGCAGTTCTTC. Protein: CASSIPVRSNEQFF.

This rearrangement joins TRBV28 to TRBJ2-3; D unclear. The germline gives CDR1 MDHEN, CDR2 SYDVKM. Trimming pared 3 bases from V and 4 bases from J, leaving 14 bases between. The CDR3 is 15 residues long. CDR3 amino acids: CASSFAPTTADTQYF. The CDR3 region has the DNA TGTGCCAGCAGTTTCGCGCCCACCACGGCAGATACGCAGTATTTT. Based on the CDR3 plus reference TRBV28 and TRBJ2-3, the full variable domain is DVKVTQSSRYLVKRTGEKVFLECVQDMDHENMFWYRQDPGLGLRLIYFSYDVKMKEKGDIPEGYSVSREKKERFSLILESASTNQTSMYLCASSFAPTTADTQYFGPGTRLTVL.

This chain uses TRBV7-8 with TRBJ2-5; the D gene is possibly TRBD2 (5 bases). The CDR3 loop spans 16 amino acids. Trimming shortened V by 2 bases and J by 3 bases, and 16 bases separated the two germline ends. Looked up from germline, CDR1 is SGHVS and CDR2 is FQNEAQ. The DNA for the CDR3 is TGTGCCAGCAGCTTAAGGTCGACGAGGGCAAAAGAGACCCAGTACTTC. Its translation is CASSLRSTRAKETQYF.

This chain links TRBV7-9 with TRBJ1-3, with no clear D. The CDR3 covers 14 residues. Trimming stripped 4 bases from V and 8 bases from J, with 15 bases between. The germline gives CDR1 SEHNR, CDR2 FQNEAQ (reference sequence). CDR3 nucleotides: TGTGCCAGCAGCTATACGTTAAGGGCGGACACCATATATTTT. Translation: CASSYTLRADTIYF.